Below, 17 T cell receptor beta chains from the same sample are listed, as sequenced in a study of OX40 agonist ivuxolimab in advanced cancers. Data came from immunoSEQ multiplex PCR; TCRdb stores just in-frame clones and leaves some out. The table lists about 81,000 clones, roughly four fifths of them singletons. Sequenced here: CD4+ or CD8+ T cells sorted from blood, sampled in a trial of the OX40 agonist ivuxolimab. The receptors come from an adult with an advanced solid tumor such as melanoma, head and neck, liver or kidney cancer.

The chain carries TRBV6-1 and TRBJ1-6; 11 nucleotides align to TRBD1. The V gene end was trimmed by 2 bases and the J gene end by 10 bases; junction bases not matched to a gene: 10. The germline V gene encodes CDR1 MNHNS and CDR2 SASEGT. The CDR3 consists of 17 residues. The CDR3 sequence: CASSERDRGFLSSPLHF. CDR3 DNA: TGTGCCAGCAGTGAAAGGGACAGGGGGTTTCTTAGCTCACCCCTCCACTTT.

As regards this clone: A junction end diverges from the germline sequence, so it may reflect a read error. The V gene is TRBV7-7, the J gene TRBJ2-2, with 11 bases identical to TRBD1. The CDR3 is made up of 18 amino acids. Germline CDR1 reads SSHAT; CDR2 reads FNYEAQ (reference sequence). The CDR3 sequence is CASSQVPGQGDNTGELFF. The DNA of the CDR3 is TGTGCTAGCAGCCAAGTCCCGGGACAGGGGGATAACACCGGGGAGCTGTTTTTT.

As regards this clone: Its ends do not fully match the called genes, so a read error is possible. In DNA, the CDR3 is TGTGCTAGCAGCTTAGAGCGATGGAGGGCCAGGGGAAACACCATATATTTT. It codes for CASSLERWRARGNTIYF. This chain links TRBV7-7 with TRBJ1-3, with D unclear. The CDR3 extends over 17 amino acids. Germline CDR1 and CDR2: SSHAT and FNYEAQ (reference sequence). The whole variable domain, remainder taken from reference TRBV7-7 and TRBJ1-3, is GAGVSQSPRYKVTKRGQDVTLRCDPISSHATLYWYQQALGQGPEFLTYFNYEAQPDKSGLPSDRFSAERPEGSISTLTIQRTEQRDSAMYRCASSLERWRARGNTIYFGEGSWLTVV.

The chain is built from TRBV19 and TRBJ2-5; D not resolved. The germline gives CDR1 LNHDA, CDR2 SQIVND (reference sequence). Between the trimmed V and J ends, which lost 1 base and 0 bases, there was a span of 6 bases. The CDR3 sequence is 14 residues long. The CDR3 spells CASSIGRYQETQYF. CDR3 sequence (DNA): TGTGCCAGTAGTATAGGCCGGTACCAAGAGACCCAGTACTTC.

The chain combines TRBV5-1 with TRBJ2-1, with 13 bases aligning to TRBD2. From germline, CDR1 is SGHRS and CDR2 YFSETQ. V lost 4 bases to trimming and J lost 8 bases; unmatched junction nucleotides: 3. The CDR3 loop spans 14 amino acids. Written as DNA, the CDR3 is TGCGCCAGCAGCCTAGGACTAGCGGGAGATGAGCAGTTCTTC. It codes for CASSLGLAGDEQFF.

This sequence joins TRBV7-9 and TRBJ2-5; D not certain. V lost 5 bases and J lost 4, with 20 bases in between. Germline V lookup: CDR1 SEHNR, CDR2 FQNEAQ (reference sequence). The CDR3 is made up of 16 amino acids. CDR3 loop: CASSPVSWGRSETQYF. DNA for the CDR3: TGTGCCAGCAGCCCCGTCTCCTGGGGAAGATCAGAGACCCAGTACTTC.

Many counts were recorded for this clone. The rearrangement joins TRBV19 to TRBJ1-5; tentative D call: TRBD1 (5 bases). Germline-derived CDR1 and CDR2 are LNHDA and SQIVND (reference sequence). Trimming took 5 bases from V and 5 from J, leaving 19 bases between them. CDR3 size: 16 residues. Written as DNA, the CDR3 is TGTGCCAGTAGTGCCCGCAGTTGGGGCCTAGATCAGCCCCAGCATTTT. This sequence encodes CASSARSWGLDQPQHF.

This rearrangement joins TRBV23-1 to TRBJ1-5, with a possible D match to TRBD1 (5 bases). TRBV23-1 is marked as an open reading frame, function uncertain. This CDR3 contains 19 residues. Trimming removed 0 bases at V and 0 bases at J, with 18 bases between. CDR3 residues: CASSQSMRGFGDSNQPQHF. Here the CDR3 DNA reads TGCGCCAGCAGTCAATCGATGAGGGGTTTCGGTGATAGCAATCAGCCCCAGCATTTT.

This rearrangement joins TRBV27 to TRBJ2-7; 8 nucleotides align to TRBD1. V lost 2 bases, J lost 7 bases, and 16 bases stayed unmatched. CDR3 length equals 17 residues. The germline CDR1 and CDR2 sequences are MNHEY and SMNVEV (reference sequence). The CDR3 region has the DNA TGTGCCAGCAGTTTAGTAGGGTGGACAGGGCAACCGGAGGAGCAGTACTTC. This sequence encodes CASSLVGWTGQPEEQYF.

The genes are TRBV9 and TRBJ1-4; D perhaps matches TRBD1 (5 bases). Germline loops: CDR1 SGDLS, CDR2 YYNGEE. Trimming stripped 4 bases from V and 8 bases from J, with 21 bases between. The CDR3 loop spans 16 amino acids. This CDR3 reads CASSPSPPGTREKLFF. The CDR3 region has the DNA TGTGCCAGCAGCCCCTCCCCACCCGGGACCCGAGAAAAACTGTTTTTT.

The rearrangement links TRBV7-8 to TRBJ1-3; no reliable D call. Trimming cost V 5 bases and J 0 bases, with 14 bases left between them. The CDR3 has 16 amino acids. Germline loops: CDR1 SGHVS, CDR2 FQNEAQ. This CDR3 is CASSPLDGSSGNTIYF. The DNA of the CDR3 is TGTGCCAGCAGCCCATTGGACGGGAGCTCTGGAAACACCATATATTTT. Using reference TRBV7-8 and TRBJ1-3 for the parts outside the CDR3, the full variable domain is GAGVSQSPRYKVAKRGQDVALRCDPISGHVSLFWYQQALGQGPEFLTYFQNEAQLDKSGLPSDRFFAERPEGSVSTLKIQRTQQEDSAVYLCASSPLDGSSGNTIYFGEGSWLTVV.

This chain joins TRBV4-2 and TRBJ1-3; TRBD1 aligns across 10 bases. J was trimmed by 0 bases and V by 7 bases; bases with no gene match: 9. From germline, CDR1 is LGHNA and CDR2 YNFKEQ. The CDR3 is 17 amino acids. CDR3: CASNGDRGSGSGNTIYF. In DNA form, the CDR3 reads TGTGCCAGCAACGGGGACAGGGGCTCTGGCTCTGGAAACACCATATATTTT.

V is TRBV10-2 and J is TRBJ2-1; no definite D call. There are 15 residues in the CDR3. Germline assignment: CDR1 WSHSY and CDR2 SAAADI. V lost 6 bases to trimming and J lost 6 bases, with 18 bases between them. CDR3 bases: TGCGCCAGCAGGGCAGGTAGAACTATAACCAATGAGCAGTTCTTC. This gives the protein CASRAGRTITNEQFF.

The chain has TRBV6-5 and TRBJ2-7; TRBD1 might be the D (7 bases). The CDR3 is 14 residues long. Germline CDR1 and CDR2: MNHEY and SVGAGI. V was cut by 9 bases and J by 2 bases, with 17 bases left in between. The CDR3 protein is CASSGRGVPYEQYV. Written as DNA, the CDR3 is TGTGCCAGTTCGGGCAGGGGGGTCCCCTACGAGCAGTACGTC.

The gene calls are TRBV6-1 and TRBJ2-5; the match to TRBD2 covers 12 bases. V was pared by 6 bases and J by 4 bases, with 3 bases of the junction left unmatched. This CDR3 contains 14 residues. Germline values: CDR1 MNHNS, CDR2 SASEGT. The CDR3 reads CASSLAGGGETQYF. The DNA of the CDR3 is TGTGCCAGCAGCCTAGCGGGGGGGGGAGAGACCCAGTACTTC.

This chain links TRBV7-2 with TRBJ2-5, with TRBD2 identical over 14 bases. Germline CDR1 and CDR2: SGHTA and FQGNSA. The junction had 8 bases not matched to a gene; V was cut back by 4 bases and J by 4 bases. The CDR3 has 17 residues. Written as DNA, the CDR3 is TGTGCCAGCAGCTCGTTAGGGACTAGCGGGGGAGGAGAGACCCAGTACTTC. Protein sequence: CASSSLGTSGGGETQYF.

The gene calls are TRBV10-2 and TRBJ2-1; 7 bases are shared with TRBD2. Germline CDR1 and CDR2: WSHSY and SAAADI. J was trimmed by 13 bases and V by 7 bases; bases with no gene match: 4. This CDR3 region has 10 residues. The CDR3 DNA is TGCGCCAGCAACGGGGACTACCAGTTCTTC. Amino acids: CASNGDYQFF.